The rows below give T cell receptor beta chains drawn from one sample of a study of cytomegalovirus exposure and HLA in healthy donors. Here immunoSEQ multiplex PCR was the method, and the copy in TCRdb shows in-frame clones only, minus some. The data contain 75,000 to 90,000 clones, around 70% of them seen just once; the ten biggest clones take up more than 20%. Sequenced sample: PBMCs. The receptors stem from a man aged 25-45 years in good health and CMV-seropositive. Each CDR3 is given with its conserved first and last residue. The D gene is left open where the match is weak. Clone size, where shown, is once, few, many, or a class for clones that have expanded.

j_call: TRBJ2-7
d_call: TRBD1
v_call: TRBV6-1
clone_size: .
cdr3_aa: CASSETGWAQYF
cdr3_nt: TGTGCCAGCAGTGAGACAGGGTGGGCGCAGTACTTC

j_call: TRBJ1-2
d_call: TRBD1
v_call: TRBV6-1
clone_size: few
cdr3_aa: CASSPGQTFYGYTF
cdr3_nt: TGTGCCAGCAGCCCGGGACAGACCTTCTATGGCTACACCTTC

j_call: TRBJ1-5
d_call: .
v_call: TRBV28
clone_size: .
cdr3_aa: CASSLSLWQGGQPQHF
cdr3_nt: TGTGCCAGCAGTTTATCACTCTGGCAGGGCGGTCAGCCCCAGCATTTT

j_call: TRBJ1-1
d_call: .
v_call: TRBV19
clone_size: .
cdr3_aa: CASCQGIRFTEAFF
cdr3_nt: TGTGCCAGTTGCCAGGGGATTCGATTCACTGAAGCTTTCTTT

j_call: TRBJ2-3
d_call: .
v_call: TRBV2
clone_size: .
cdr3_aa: CASSEASGPPDTQYF
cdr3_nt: TGTGCCAGCAGTGAAGCGAGCGGGCCCCCAGATACGCAGTATTTT

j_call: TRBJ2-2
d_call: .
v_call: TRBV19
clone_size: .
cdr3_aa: CASSIRGAAGELFF
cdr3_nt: TGTGCCAGTAGTATCCGTGGGGCGGCTGGGGAGCTGTTTTTT

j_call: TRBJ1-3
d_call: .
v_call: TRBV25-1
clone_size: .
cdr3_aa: CASRSFGSGNTIYF
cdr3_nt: TGTGCCAGCAGGAGTTTTGGCTCTGGAAACACCATATATTTT

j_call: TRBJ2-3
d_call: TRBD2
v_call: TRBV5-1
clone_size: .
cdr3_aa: CASSFRGSGEDTQYF
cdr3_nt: TGCGCCAGCAGCTTCCGAGGGAGCGGGGAAGATACGCAGTATTTT

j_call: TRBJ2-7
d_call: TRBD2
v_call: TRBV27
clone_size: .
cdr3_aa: CASRLTSANPYEQYF
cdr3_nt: TGTGCCAGCAGGCTGACTAGCGCGAATCCCTACGAGCAGTACTTC

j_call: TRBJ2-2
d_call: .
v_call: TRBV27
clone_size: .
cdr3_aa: CASSLWGDSNTGELFF
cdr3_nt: TGTGCCAGCAGTTTATGGGGAGACTCGAACACCGGGGAGCTGTTTTTT

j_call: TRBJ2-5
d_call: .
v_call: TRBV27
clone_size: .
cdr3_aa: CASIGEEETQYF
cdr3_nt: TGTGCCAGCATCGGGGAGGAGGAGACCCAGTACTTC

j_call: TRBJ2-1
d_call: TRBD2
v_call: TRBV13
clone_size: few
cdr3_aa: CASSPPRGSYNEQFF
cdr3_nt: TGTGCCAGCAGCCCCCCGCGGGGGAGCTACAATGAGCAGTTCTTC

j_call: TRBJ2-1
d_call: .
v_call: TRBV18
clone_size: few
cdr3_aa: CASSVDSPEQFF
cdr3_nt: TGTGCCAGCTCAGTCGACAGTCCTGAGCAGTTCTTC

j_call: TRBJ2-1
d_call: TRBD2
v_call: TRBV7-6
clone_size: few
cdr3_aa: CASSAGLAASSYNEQFF
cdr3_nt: TGTGCCAGCAGCGCCGGACTAGCGGCTAGCTCCTACAATGAGCAGTTCTTC

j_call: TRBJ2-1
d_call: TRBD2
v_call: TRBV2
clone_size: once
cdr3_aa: CASSEGLAVSYNEQFF
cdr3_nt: TGTGCCAGCAGTGAGGGCCTAGCGGTCTCCTACAATGAGCAGTTCTTC

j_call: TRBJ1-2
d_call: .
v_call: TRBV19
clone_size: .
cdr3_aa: CASSIGGSGYTF
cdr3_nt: TGTGCCAGTAGTATAGGAGGGTCCGGCTACACCTTC

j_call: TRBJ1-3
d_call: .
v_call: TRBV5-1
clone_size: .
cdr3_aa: CASSLGAQGPSGNTIYF
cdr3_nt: TGCGCCAGCAGCTTGGGGGCTCAGGGCCCTTCTGGAAACACCATATATTTT

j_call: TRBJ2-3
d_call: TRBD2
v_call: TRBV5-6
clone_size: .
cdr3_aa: CASSSLAVLTDTQYF
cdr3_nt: TGTGCCAGCAGCTCACTAGCGGTCCTCACAGATACGCAGTATTTT

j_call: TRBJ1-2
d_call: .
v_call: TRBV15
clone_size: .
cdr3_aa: CATSRDRVGGRSGYTF
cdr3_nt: TGTGCCACCAGCAGAGATCGGGTCGGGGGGAGAAGCGGCTACACCTTC

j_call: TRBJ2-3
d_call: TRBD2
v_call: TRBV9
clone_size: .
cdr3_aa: CASSVAPSGRTDTQYF
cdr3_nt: TGTGCCAGCAGCGTAGCTCCTAGCGGGAGGACAGATACGCAGTATTTT

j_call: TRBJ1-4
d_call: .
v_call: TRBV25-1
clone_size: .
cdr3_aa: CASKTGSYEKLFF
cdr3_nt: TGTGCCAGCAAAACAGGGAGCTACGAAAAACTGTTTTTT

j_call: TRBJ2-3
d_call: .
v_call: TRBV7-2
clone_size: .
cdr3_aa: CASSLYYTQYF
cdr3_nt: TGTGCCAGCAGCCTATATTATACGCAGTATTTT

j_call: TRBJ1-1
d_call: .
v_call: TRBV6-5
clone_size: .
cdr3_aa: CASSPAGGKAFF
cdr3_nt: TGTGCCAGCAGTCCGGCGGGGGGTAAGGCTTTCTTT

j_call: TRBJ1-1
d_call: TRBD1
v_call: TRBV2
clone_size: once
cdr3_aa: CASRVDRVGTEAFF
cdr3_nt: TGTGCCAGCAGGGTGGACAGGGTCGGCACTGAAGCTTTCTTT

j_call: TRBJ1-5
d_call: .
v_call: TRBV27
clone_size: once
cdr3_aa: CASSFGSGLGNQPQHF
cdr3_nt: TGTGCCAGCAGTTTTGGGTCAGGGTTAGGCAATCAGCCCCAGCATTTT

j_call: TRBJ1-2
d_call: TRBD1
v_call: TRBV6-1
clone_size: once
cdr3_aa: CASSEGQGNGYTF
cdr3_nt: TGTGCCAGCAGTGAAGGACAGGGGAACGGCTACACCTTC

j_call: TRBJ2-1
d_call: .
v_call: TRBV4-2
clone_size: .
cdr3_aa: CASSQVGHNNEQFF
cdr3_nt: TGTGCCAGCAGCCAAGTGGGACACAACAATGAGCAGTTCTTC

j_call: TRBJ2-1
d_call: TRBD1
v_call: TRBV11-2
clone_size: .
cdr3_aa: CASSSNRGYNEQFF
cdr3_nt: TGTGCCAGCAGCTCCAACAGGGGTTACAATGAGCAGTTCTTC

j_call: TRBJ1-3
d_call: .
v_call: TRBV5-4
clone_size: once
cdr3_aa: CASSLGGTPGNTIYF
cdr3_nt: TGTGCCAGCAGCTTAGGCGGGACGCCGGGAAACACCATATATTTT

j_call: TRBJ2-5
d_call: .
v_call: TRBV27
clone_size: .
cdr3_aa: CASSLTAQETQYF
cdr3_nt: TGTGCCAGCAGTTTGACAGCCCAAGAGACCCAGTACTTC

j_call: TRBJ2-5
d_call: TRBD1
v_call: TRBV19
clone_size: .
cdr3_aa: CASSEGQGIQETQYF
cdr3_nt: TGTGCCAGTAGCGAGGGACAGGGCATCCAAGAGACCCAGTACTTC